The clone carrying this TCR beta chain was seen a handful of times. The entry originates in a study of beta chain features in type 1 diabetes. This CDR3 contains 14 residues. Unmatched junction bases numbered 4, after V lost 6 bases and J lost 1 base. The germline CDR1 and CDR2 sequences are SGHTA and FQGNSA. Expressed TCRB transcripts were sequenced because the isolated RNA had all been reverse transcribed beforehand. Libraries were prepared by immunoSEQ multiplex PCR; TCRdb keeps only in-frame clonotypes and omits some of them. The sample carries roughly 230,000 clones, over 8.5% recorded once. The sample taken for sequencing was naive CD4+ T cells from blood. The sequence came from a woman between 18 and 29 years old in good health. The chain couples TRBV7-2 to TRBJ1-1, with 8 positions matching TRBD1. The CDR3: CASRFGQGNTEAFF. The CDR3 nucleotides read TGTGCCAGCAGGTTTGGACAGGGGAACACTGAAGCTTTCTTT.